The rows below give T cell receptor beta chains drawn from one sample of a study of regulatory T cells in long-lasting Graves disease. Each CDR3 protein is one row after TCRdb ran MiXCR on the multiplex PCR reads. This table holds around 240,000 distinct CDR3 sequences, approximately 20% found once. The sample also formed part of further work on T cells in Graves' hyperthyroidism and ophthalmopathy.

Material: peripheral blood mononuclear cells (PBMCs), obtained at new diagnosis, from a patient treated with antithyroid drugs. The receptors derive from a woman in her 30s with Graves disease. Each CDR3 is given with its conserved first and last residue. A D gene is named only where the DNA matches it firmly. Clone size is shown for a subset of rows, as once, few, many or a class of expanded clone.

d_call	clone_size	j_call	v_call	cdr3_aa	cdr3_nt
.	many	TRBJ2-5	TRBV2	CASTLTKTTLETQYF	TGTGCCAGCACCCTCACTAAGACTACCTTAGAGACCCAGTACTTC
.	many	TRBJ2-1	TRBV3-1	CASSQEFRVREQFF	TGTGCCAGCAGCCAAGAGTTCAGGGTCAGGGAGCAGTTCTTC
.	many	TRBJ1-1	TRBV29-1	CSVSDRTSEAFF	TGCAGCGTTTCCGACAGGACCTCAGAAGCTTTCTTT
.	.	TRBJ1-5	TRBV6-2/TRBV6-3	CASSVDNNQPQHF	TGTGCCAGCAGTGTGGACAACAATCAGCCCCAGCATTTT
.	many	TRBJ1-2	TRBV6-1	CASGTGPRHGYTF	TGTGCCAGCGGCACAGGGCCCCGCCATGGCTACACCTTC
.	many	TRBJ2-1	TRBV12-3/TRBV12-4	CASSNSIGGNEQFF	TGTGCCAGCAGTAACTCGATAGGGGGCAATGAGCAGTTCTTC
.	few	TRBJ1-2	TRBV5-4	CASSFFGTLEVYTF	TGTGCCAGCAGCTTTTTCGGGACATTAGAGGTCTACACCTTC
TRBD1	few	TRBJ2-7	TRBV7-9	CASSSRTGGYEQYF	TGTGCCAGCAGCTCCCGGACAGGGGGTTACGAGCAGTACTTC
.	many	TRBJ2-7	TRBV3-1	CASSDTDRGEQYF	TGTGCCAGCAGCGACACGGATAGGGGAGAGCAGTACTTC
.	.	TRBJ2-7	TRBV5-1	CASSSMGAYERYF	TGCGCCAGCAGCTCAATGGGGGCCTACGAGCGGTACTTC
.	few	TRBJ2-5	TRBV20-1	CSARDRGRQETQYF	TGCAGTGCTAGAGATCGGGGAAGGCAAGAGACCCAGTACTTC
TRBD1	many	TRBJ1-1	TRBV19	CASSPDRGGWTEAFF	TGTGCCAGTAGTCCGGACAGGGGTGGATGGACTGAAGCTTTCTTT
.	many	TRBJ1-1	TRBV5-1	CASSPTSSAGLRTEAFF	TGCGCCAGCAGCCCCACCTCGTCGGCCGGCCTTCGCACTGAAGCTTTCTTT
TRBD1	.	TRBJ1-2	TRBV2	CASSEHGQGGGYTF	TGTGCCAGCAGTGAACATGGACAGGGAGGGGGCTACACCTTC
TRBD2	.	TRBJ2-1	TRBV7-3	CASNKTGLAGSGEQFF	TGTGCCAGCAACAAAACAGGACTAGCGGGGTCGGGTGAGCAGTTCTTC
TRBD1	many	TRBJ1-1	TRBV6-1	CASSESTGGRTEAFF	TGTGCCAGCAGTGAATCAACAGGGGGTCGGACTGAAGCTTTCTTT
.	few	TRBJ1-3	TRBV3-1	CASSPGLGSSGGNTIYF	TGTGCCAGCAGCCCCGGCTTGGGGTCCTCAGGGGGAAACACCATATATTTT
TRBD1	many	TRBJ1-2	TRBV5-1	CASSLGTAGYGYTF	TGCGCCAGCAGCTTAGGGACAGCAGGCTATGGCTACACCTTC
.	many	TRBJ1-1	TRBV9	CASSVGGSTDTEAFF	TGTGCCAGCAGCGTAGGGGGGAGCACGGACACTGAAGCTTTCTTT
TRBD1	many	TRBJ2-3	TRBV11-1	CASSRTGGLWGSTDTQYF	TGTGCCAGCAGCCGGACAGGGGGTCTGTGGGGGTCCACAGATACGCAGTATTTT
TRBD2	many	TRBJ2-7	TRBV7-9	CASSFRNLAGGPLGYEQYF	TGTGCCAGCAGCTTCCGTAATCTAGCGGGGGGGCCCTTAGGCTACGAGCAGTACTTC
.	few	TRBJ1-2	TRBV5-1	CASSLARDVRGYTF	TGCGCCAGCAGCTTGGCCAGGGACGTTAGGGGCTACACCTTC
.	.	TRBJ2-3	TRBV6-5	CASSYSGGTDTQYF	TGTGCCAGCAGTTACTCCGGGGGAACAGATACGCAGTATTTT
.	many	TRBJ1-2	TRBV27	CASSQGNYGYTF	TGTGCCAGCAGCCAGGGGAACTATGGCTACACCTTC
.	many	TRBJ1-2	TRBV12-3/TRBV12-4	CASSLQGRPNYGYTF	TGTGCCAGCAGTCTCCAGGGAAGACCTAACTATGGCTACACCTTC
.	many	TRBJ2-2	TRBV6-1	CASSGPWGWDTGELFF	TGTGCCAGCAGTGGGCCCTGGGGTTGGGACACCGGGGAGCTGTTTTTT
.	many	TRBJ1-2	TRBV5-1	CASSSATAGTTNLGYGYTF	TGCGCCAGCAGCTCTGCGACTGCAGGAACGACCAATCTGGGGTATGGCTACACCTTC
TRBD2	many	TRBJ2-3	TRBV12-3/TRBV12-4	CASSIGGVGSTDTQYF	TGTGCCAGCAGCATCGGGGGGGTTGGGAGCACAGATACGCAGTATTTT
TRBD2	few	TRBJ2-3	TRBV6-7	CARMQSGDGTDTQYF	TGTGCCAGGATGCAGAGCGGGGATGGCACAGATACGCAGTATTTT
.	many	TRBJ1-3	TRBV27	CASSPGVVSGNTIYF	TGTGCCAGCAGCCCCGGGGTAGTCTCTGGAAACACCATATATTTT
.	many	TRBJ2-3	TRBV3-1	CASSHFDTDTQYF	TGTGCCAGCAGCCATTTCGACACAGATACGCAGTATTTT
.	many	TRBJ1-2	TRBV3-1	CASSQLTNYGYTF	TGTGCCAGCAGCCAGCTAACTAACTATGGCTACACCTTC
.	many	TRBJ2-1	TRBV3-1	CASSQLPQGVQYNEQFF	TGTGCCAGCAGCCAATTACCCCAGGGCGTCCAGTACAATGAGCAGTTCTTC
.	many	TRBJ1-2	TRBV4-2	CASSQDLGNYGYTF	TGTGCCAGCAGCCAAGATCTGGGGAACTATGGCTACACCTTC
TRBD2	many	TRBJ2-7	TRBV20-1	CSARDPGGREQYF	TGCAGTGCTAGAGATCCGGGGGGACGTGAGCAGTACTTC
TRBD2	many	TRBJ2-7	TRBV20-1	CSADPSGGLSYEQYF	TGCAGTGCTGACCCTAGCGGGGGGCTCTCCTACGAGCAGTACTTC
.	many	TRBJ2-1	TRBV7-3	CASSPGGDRQFF	TGTGCCAGCAGCCCCGGCGGGGACAGACAGTTCTTC
.	many	TRBJ2-3	TRBV6-1	CAGEGGRTDTQYF	TGTGCCGGGGAGGGGGGGCGCACAGATACGCAGTATTTT
TRBD2	many	TRBJ2-2	TRBV19	CASRSSGGSNTGELFF	TGTGCCAGTAGATCTAGCGGGGGCTCGAACACCGGGGAGCTGTTTTTT
TRBD2	many	TRBJ2-3	TRBV13	CASSSGLAGSTDTQYF	TGTGCCAGCAGCTCGGGACTAGCGGGGAGCACAGATACGCAGTATTTT
.	few	TRBJ1-4	TRBV29-1	CSVLVGSREKLFF	TGCAGCGTTCTGGTCGGATCTCGGGAAAAACTGTTTTTT
.	few	TRBJ2-2	TRBV3-1	CASSQSHSGELFF	TGTGCCAGCAGCCAAAGTCATAGCGGGGAGCTGTTTTTT
.	many	TRBJ2-1	TRBV6-5	CASSYRPPGIDEQFF	TGTGCCAGCAGTTACAGACCCCCCGGGATAGATGAGCAGTTCTTC
.	many	TRBJ1-1	TRBV11-2	CASSLSRPEAFF	TGTGCCAGCAGCTTAAGTAGGCCTGAAGCTTTCTTT
TRBD2	many	TRBJ2-7	TRBV5-1	CASTRGGSSYEQYF	TGCGCCAGCACACGGGGAGGGAGCTCCTACGAGCAGTACTTC
TRBD1	.	TRBJ2-3	TRBV20-1	CSAREGDRGLSDTQYF	TGCAGTGCTAGAGAGGGGGACAGGGGTCTGTCAGATACGCAGTATTTT
.	many	TRBJ1-4	TRBV7-2	CASSITKANEKLFF	TGTGCCAGCAGCATCACAAAGGCCAATGAAAAACTGTTTTTT
TRBD1	.	TRBJ1-2	TRBV4-1	CASSPRTGANYGYTF	TGCGCCAGCAGCCCCCGGACAGGGGCTAACTATGGCTACACCTTC
.	many	TRBJ1-2	TRBV6-1	CASSGPRHIQGYTF	TGTGCCAGCAGTGGGCCCCGGCACATTCAGGGCTACACCTTC
.	many	TRBJ1-2	TRBV7-2	CASSLGRGGYGYTF	TGTGCCAGCAGCTTAGGGCGCGGGGGATATGGCTACACCTTC
.	few	TRBJ1-2	TRBV6-5	CASSYSTAPYGYTF	TGTGCCAGCAGTTACTCGACCGCGCCCTATGGCTACACCTTC
TRBD1	few	TRBJ2-7	TRBV14	CASSRDRKARTYEQYF	TGTGCCAGCTCCCGGGACAGGAAAGCCAGGACCTACGAGCAGTACTTC
.	many	TRBJ1-2	TRBV6-1	CASSPTRRRGLGYTF	TGTGCCAGCAGTCCCACCCGTCGTAGGGGATTAGGCTACACCTTC